The clone carrying this T cell receptor (beta chain) appeared a few times. These data originate in a study of T cell responses to AZD1222 COVID-19 vaccine. Clones were sequenced by immunoSEQ multiplex PCR, and TCRdb holds only the in-frame ones, with some missing. The table records about 130,000 clones, more than 85% of them present only once. The sample was peripheral blood, taken on day 0 of AZD1222 vaccination. The TCR comes from an adult in good health.

CDR3 sequence: CASSLGGPSTDTQYF. DNA of the CDR3: TGTGCCAGCAGCTTAGGGGGCCCTAGCACAGATACGCAGTATTTT. The chain joins TRBV13 to TRBJ2-3; D is ambiguous. This CDR3 has 15 residues. The germline V and J ends were trimmed by 0 bases and 0 bases, with 7 bases remaining between them. The germline gives CDR1 PRHDT, CDR2 FYEKMQ (reference sequence).